The text below deals with one T cell receptor beta chain. The antigen is unknown. The entry originates in a study of shared clonotypes between healthy human individuals. The overall study: Three CD4 naive, three CD4 memory, two CD8 naive and one CD8 memory plate were used per donor. Findings and caveats of the study: Clonotypes not shared had lower generation probabilities than those common to all four donors. Since donors were few, the genetic and exposure-history diversity represented was limited. Roughly 5% of naive CD4 clonotypes were shared across a handful of donors.

TCRdb keeps only in-frame clones here, not all; method: immunoSEQ multiplex PCR. This sample has around 1 million clones; about three quarters occur once, and the top ten carry about 1.5%. This CDR3 is built from 15 residues. V lost 6 bases to trimming and J lost 3 bases; unmatched junction nucleotides: 7. The germline CDR1 and CDR2 sequences are MNHNS and SASEGT. The receptor comes from a man between 18 and 35 years old in good health. The chain combines TRBV6-1 with TRBJ1-4; 7 nucleotides line up with TRBD1. Input material: memory CD4+ T cells sorted from blood. Subset noted: CD45RA-negative fraction. As DNA, the CDR3 is TGTGCCAGCAGGCTACAGGGGCAGTCTAATGAAAAACTGTTTTTT. Translated, it gives CASRLQGQSNEKLFF.